Listed below are T cell receptor beta chains from one sample, sequenced in a study of vaccination and CD4 T cells after COVID-19. One entry per CDR3 protein results from TCRdb running MiXCR on the PCR reads. The sample has under 25,000 distinct CDR3 sequences; roughly 23% are singletons. No antigen has been identified for these receptors. The sequenced sample was cultured CD4+ T cells from blood. The receptors shown here come from a human donor with COVID-19. CDR3s include the opening cysteine and the closing phenylalanine or tryptophan. D genes are given only for firm matches. A row's size may be missing; if present it is once, few, many or a size class.

CASSLAGQGGEYEQYF,TGTGCCAGCAGCTTAGCGGGGCAGGGTGGTGAGTACGAGCAGTACTTC,-,-,TRBV11-2,TRBJ2-7
CASSLLRGRVGDTEAFF,TGTGCCAGCAGTTTATTGAGGGGGCGGGTGGGAGACACTGAAGCTTTCTTT,medium-sized,TRBD1,TRBV12-3/TRBV12-4,TRBJ1-1
CSARDSLRSYNEQLF,TGCAGTGCTAGAGATTCCCTTCGCTCCTACAATGAGCAGCTCTTC,-,-,TRBV20-1,TRBJ2-1
CSATRDGAKMSYGYTF,TGCAGTGCTACCCGAGACGGGGCGAAGATGAGCTATGGCTACACCTTC,-,-,TRBV20-1,TRBJ1-2
CATSRDAGNTGELFF,TGTGCCACCAGCAGAGATGCCGGGAACACCGGGGAGCTGTTTTTT,few,-,TRBV15,TRBJ2-2
CASSLIDRGPYEQYF,TGTGCCAGCAGTCTTATTGACAGGGGCCCCTACGAGCAGTACTTC,-,TRBD1,TRBV7-9,TRBJ2-7
CASRHKSHTEAFF,TGTGCCAGCAGACATAAATCCCACACTGAAGCTTTCTTT,few,-,TRBV12-3/TRBV12-4,TRBJ1-1
CASSYQDSVNSPLHF,TGTGCCAGCAGTTACCAGGACAGCGTCAATTCACCCCTCCACTTT,few,-,TRBV6-5,TRBJ1-6
CASGYNQPQHF,TGTGCTAGTGGTTACAATCAGCCCCAGCATTTT,-,-,TRBV12-5,TRBJ1-5
CASSLDQGQAFF,TGTGCCAGCAGCTTAGACCAGGGTCAAGCTTTCTTT,-,-,TRBV7-9,TRBJ1-1
CSVRGVVSSYNEQFF,TGCAGCGTTCGGGGTGTTGTGAGCTCCTACAATGAGCAGTTCTTC,-,-,TRBV29-1,TRBJ2-1
CASSAQDRDRETQYF,TGTGCCAGCAGTGCACAAGACAGGGACAGAGAGACCCAGTACTTC,-,TRBD1,TRBV2,TRBJ2-5
CAWSPGQGVGKLFF,TGTGCCTGGAGCCCGGGACAGGGCGTCGGAAAACTGTTTTTT,-,TRBD1,TRBV30,TRBJ1-4
CASSLADGNMNTEAFF,TGTGCCAGCAGCTTGGCAGACGGCAACATGAACACTGAAGCTTTCTTT,few,-,TRBV5-4,TRBJ1-1
CASSVGGTSGNTIYF,TGTGCCAGCAGTGTCGGGGGCACTTCTGGAAACACCATATATTTT,-,-,TRBV2,TRBJ1-3
CASSSGQQETQYF,TGTGCCAGCAGTTCGGGACAGCAAGAGACCCAGTACTTC,few,TRBD1,TRBV12-3/TRBV12-4,TRBJ2-5
CASTSGDGYTF,TGTGCCAGCACCTCCGGGGATGGCTACACCTTC,few,-,TRBV6-1,TRBJ1-2
CASSDWSAEANEKLFF,TGCGCCAGCAGTGATTGGTCGGCAGAAGCTAATGAAAAACTGTTTTTT,-,-,TRBV10-2,TRBJ1-4
CASSGPRTSARETQYF,TGTGCCAGCAGTGGTCCGCGGACTAGCGCTAGGGAGACCCAGTACTTC,-,TRBD2,TRBV6-2/TRBV6-3,TRBJ2-5
CASSFRGYEQYF,TGTGCCAGCAGTTTTCGCGGCTACGAGCAGTACTTC,-,-,TRBV27,TRBJ2-7
CASSTRDTQYF,TGTGCCAGCAGTACTAGAGATACGCAGTATTTT,-,-,TRBV6-1,TRBJ2-3
CASSPQFGGGYTF,TGTGCCAGCAGCCCACAGTTTGGGGGTGGCTACACCTTC,few,-,TRBV7-3,TRBJ1-2
CASSLGQGFYEQYF,TGTGCCAGCAGCCTGGGACAGGGGTTCTACGAGCAGTACTTC,-,TRBD1,TRBV11-3,TRBJ2-7
CASSLTVDSNQPQHF,TGTGCCAGCAGCCTGACAGTGGATAGCAATCAGCCCCAGCATTTT,-,-,TRBV7-2,TRBJ1-5
CASSYSSGSYGYTF,TGTGCCAGCAGTTACTCGAGCGGGTCCTATGGCTACACCTTC,medium-sized,-,TRBV6-5,TRBJ1-2
CAISPVPVGELFF,TGTGCCATCAGTCCAGTCCCAGTCGGGGAGCTGTTTTTT,-,-,TRBV10-3,TRBJ2-2
CASKTPTGGKETQYF,TGTGCCAGCAAGACACCGACAGGGGGCAAAGAGACCCAGTACTTC,few,TRBD1,TRBV6-2/TRBV6-3,TRBJ2-5
CASTSRGRGDTQYF,TGTGCCAGCACCTCTAGGGGGCGCGGGGATACGCAGTATTTT,-,TRBD1,TRBV28,TRBJ2-3
CASRHHTGNGNQPQHF,TGTGCCAGCAGACATCACACAGGGAACGGCAATCAGCCCCAGCATTTT,medium-sized,-,TRBV6-1,TRBJ1-5
CSARRVSGGALNEQFF,TGCAGTGCTAGGAGAGTTAGCGGGGGGGCCCTCAATGAGCAGTTCTTC,few,TRBD2,TRBV20-1,TRBJ2-1
CASSTSTGGMSYGYTF,TGTGCCAGTAGTACGTCGACAGGGGGAATGAGCTATGGCTACACCTTC,few,TRBD1,TRBV19,TRBJ1-2
CAWSEQTGRLYGYTF,TGTGCCTGGAGTGAGCAAACAGGGAGACTCTATGGCTACACCTTC,medium-sized,-,TRBV30,TRBJ1-2
CASTRTGTEAFF,TGTGCCAGCACCCGGACCGGGACTGAAGCTTTCTTT,-,-,TRBV5-8,TRBJ1-1
CAIRPRLADSYEQYF,TGTGCCATCAGGCCAAGACTAGCGGACTCCTACGAGCAGTACTTC,-,TRBD2,TRBV10-3,TRBJ2-7
CTSSQGTSGGPTDTQYF,TGCACCAGCAGCCAAGGGACTAGCGGGGGACCCACAGATACGCAGTATTTT,-,-,TRBV1,TRBJ2-3
CASSRPGRYGYTF,TGTGCCAGCAGCCGGCCCGGACGGTATGGCTACACCTTC,medium-sized,-,TRBV7-2,TRBJ1-2
CASTPLTGTLNYGYTF,TGTGCCAGCACTCCTCTGACCGGGACACTTAACTATGGCTACACCTTC,medium-sized,-,TRBV6-1,TRBJ1-2
CASSKFMTDGKNIQYF,TGTGCCAGCAGCAAATTTATGACGGACGGGAAAAACATTCAGTACTTC,-,-,TRBV21-1,TRBJ2-4
CATLTGGAQETQYF,TGCGCCACCTTGACGGGGGGGGCCCAAGAGACCCAGTACTTC,-,TRBD2,TRBV10-2,TRBJ2-5
CASRRGTSGREGEQYF,TGTGCCAGTAGGCGTGGGACTAGCGGTCGAGAGGGCGAGCAGTACTTC,-,TRBD2,TRBV19,TRBJ2-7
CASSLGRYEQYF,TGTGCCAGCAGCTTAGGCAGGTACGAGCAGTACTTC,-,-,TRBV7-2,TRBJ2-7
CASSPPMGRGGTGELFF,TGTGCCAGCAGCCCGCCTATGGGGCGGGGGGGCACCGGGGAGCTGTTTTTT,-,TRBD2,TRBV7-2,TRBJ2-2
CAISRTEQETQYF,TGTGCCATCAGTCGGACGGAACAAGAGACCCAGTACTTC,few,-,TRBV10-3,TRBJ2-5
CASSVPQGTNSPLHF,TGTGCCAGCAGTGTCCCACAGGGGACTAATTCACCCCTCCACTTT,-,TRBD1,TRBV6-1,TRBJ1-6
CASSTSQGWNTEAFF,TGTGCCAGTAGTACCTCACAGGGGTGGAACACTGAAGCTTTCTTT,few,TRBD1,TRBV19,TRBJ1-1
CASSSDPGNTIYF,TGTGCCAGCAGCTCAGACCCAGGGAACACCATATATTTT,-,-,TRBV7-2,TRBJ1-3
CASSQTGTKGFNEQFF,TGTGCCAGCAGTCAGACCGGGACAAAGGGTTTTAATGAGCAGTTCTTC,-,-,TRBV25-1,TRBJ2-1
CSVEQGEIQPQHF,TGCAGCGTTGAGCAGGGGGAAATTCAGCCCCAGCATTTT,few,TRBD1,TRBV29-1,TRBJ1-5
CASLTGPGGNYGYTF,TGTGCCAGTTTAACAGGGCCGGGCGGGAACTATGGCTACACCTTC,-,-,TRBV28,TRBJ1-2
CASSLGGTGGEKLFF,TGTGCCAGCAGCTTAGGAGGGACAGGGGGCGAAAAACTGTTTTTT,-,TRBD1,TRBV7-6,TRBJ1-4
CASSYTGGNGYTF,TGTGCCAGCAGTTACACAGGGGGCAACGGCTACACCTTC,few,TRBD1,TRBV6-2/TRBV6-3,TRBJ1-2